This record looks at one TCR beta chain sequence and its context. Its antigen remains unknown. This sample was taken from a study of shared clonotypes between healthy human individuals. Study conclusions and caveats: Generation probability values for non-shared clonotypes were lower than those for clonotypes shared by all four donors.

The naive CD8 fraction comprised CD45RO-negative cells positively selected for CCR7 and excluded terminally differentiated effector memory CD45RA+ cells. In the authors' methods: Quality scores were absent from the junction-only immunoSEQ sequences, so filtering differed. TCRdb keeps only in-frame clones here, not all; method: immunoSEQ multiplex PCR. V and J calls and clone size follow that table, whereas D and trimming were derived from the DNA. The table records more than 2 million clones, approximately 92% of them present only once. Germline trimming cut 3 bases from V and 5 bases from J; bases unmatched to any gene: 2. This CDR3 spans 14 amino acids. The germline CDR1 and CDR2 sequences are LNHDA and SQIVND (reference sequence).

Sequences were obtained from naive CD8+ T cells from PBMCs. The sequence was obtained from a man between 18 and 29 years old in good health. Some clones in this sample may be carry-over from other donors' samples. The chain joins TRBV19 to TRBJ2-1; TRBD1 aligns across 9 bases. The CDR3, as DNA: TGTGCCAGTAGTATCGGACAGGGGAACAATGAGCAGTTCTTC. Translated: CASSIGQGNNEQFF.